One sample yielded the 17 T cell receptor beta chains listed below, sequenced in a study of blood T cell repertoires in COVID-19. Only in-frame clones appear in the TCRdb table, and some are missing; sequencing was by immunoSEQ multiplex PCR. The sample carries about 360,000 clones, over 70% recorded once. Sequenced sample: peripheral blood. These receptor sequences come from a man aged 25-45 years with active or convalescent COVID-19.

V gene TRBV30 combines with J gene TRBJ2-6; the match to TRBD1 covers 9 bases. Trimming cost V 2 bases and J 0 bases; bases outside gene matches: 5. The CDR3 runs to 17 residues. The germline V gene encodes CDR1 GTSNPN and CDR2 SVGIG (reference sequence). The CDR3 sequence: CAWSPGQGFSGANVLTF. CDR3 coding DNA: TGTGCCTGGAGTCCGGGACAGGGTTTCTCTGGGGCCAACGTCCTGACTTTC.

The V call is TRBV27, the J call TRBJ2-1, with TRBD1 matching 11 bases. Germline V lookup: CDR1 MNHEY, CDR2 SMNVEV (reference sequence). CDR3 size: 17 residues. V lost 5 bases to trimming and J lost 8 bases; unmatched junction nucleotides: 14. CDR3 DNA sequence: TGTGCCAGCAGTCCTTGGGGCGGGACAGGGGGGTCGGATGAGCAGTTCTTC. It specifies CASSPWGGTGGSDEQFF.

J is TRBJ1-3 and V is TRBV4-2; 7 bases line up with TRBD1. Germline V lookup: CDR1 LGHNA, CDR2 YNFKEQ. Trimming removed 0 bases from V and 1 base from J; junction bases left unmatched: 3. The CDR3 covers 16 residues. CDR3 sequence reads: CASSQEGDRSGNTIYF. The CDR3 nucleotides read TGTGCCAGCAGCCAAGAAGGGGACAGATCTGGAAACACCATATATTTT.

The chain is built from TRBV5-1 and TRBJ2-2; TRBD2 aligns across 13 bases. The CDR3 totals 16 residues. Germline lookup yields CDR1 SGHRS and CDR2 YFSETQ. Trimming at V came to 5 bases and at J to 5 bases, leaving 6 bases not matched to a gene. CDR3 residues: CASSWGLAGRTGELFF. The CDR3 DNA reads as TGCGCCAGCAGTTGGGGACTAGCGGGGCGGACCGGGGAGCTGTTTTTT.

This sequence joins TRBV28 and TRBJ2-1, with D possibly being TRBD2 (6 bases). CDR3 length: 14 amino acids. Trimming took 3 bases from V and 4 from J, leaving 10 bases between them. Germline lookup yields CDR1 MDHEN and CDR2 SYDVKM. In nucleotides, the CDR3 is TGTGCCAGCAGTTTTCTTAGCGGATACAATGAGCAGTTCTTC. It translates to CASSFLSGYNEQFF. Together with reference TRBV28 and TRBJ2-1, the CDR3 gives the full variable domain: DVKVTQSSRYLVKRTGEKVFLECVQDMDHENMFWYRQDPGLGLRLIYFSYDVKMKEKGDIPEGYSVSREKKERFSLILESASTNQTSMYLCASSFLSGYNEQFFGPGTRLTVL.

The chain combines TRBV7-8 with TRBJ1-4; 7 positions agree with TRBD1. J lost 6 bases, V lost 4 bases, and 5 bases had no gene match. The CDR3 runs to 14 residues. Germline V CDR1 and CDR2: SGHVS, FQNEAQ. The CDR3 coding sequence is TGTGCCAGCAGCTCTCGACAGGGTTATGAAAAACTGTTTTTT. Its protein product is CASSSRQGYEKLFF.

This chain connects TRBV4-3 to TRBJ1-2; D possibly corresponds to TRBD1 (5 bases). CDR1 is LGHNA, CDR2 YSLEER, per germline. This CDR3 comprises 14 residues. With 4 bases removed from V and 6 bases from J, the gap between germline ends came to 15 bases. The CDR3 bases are TGCGCCAGCAGCCTCGGTGGGGCTGTCAATGGCTACACCTTC. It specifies CASSLGGAVNGYTF.

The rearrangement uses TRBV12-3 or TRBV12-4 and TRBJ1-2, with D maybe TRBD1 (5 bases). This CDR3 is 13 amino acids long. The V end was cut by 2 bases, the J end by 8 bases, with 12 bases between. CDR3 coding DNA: TGTGCCAGCAGTTTAAGGGGTCAGGGAGGCTACACCTTC. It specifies CASSLRGQGGYTF.

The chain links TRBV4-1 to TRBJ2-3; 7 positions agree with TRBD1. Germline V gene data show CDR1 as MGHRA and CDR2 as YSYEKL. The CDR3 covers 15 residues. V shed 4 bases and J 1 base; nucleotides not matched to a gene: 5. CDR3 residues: CASSPQGVGTDTQYF. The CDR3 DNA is TGCGCCAGCAGCCCCCAGGGGGTGGGCACAGATACGCAGTATTTT.

The CDR3 is CASSVVGGTGVENIQYF. The CDR3, as DNA: TGTGCCAGCAGCGTAGTAGGTGGGACAGGGGTGGAAAACATTCAGTACTTC. This chain links TRBV9 with TRBJ2-4, with TRBD1 identical over 10 bases. Germline-derived CDR1 and CDR2 are SGDLS and YYNGEE. J gave up 5 bases and V 0 bases, and 8 bases lay outside the gene matches. CDR3 length: 17 amino acids.

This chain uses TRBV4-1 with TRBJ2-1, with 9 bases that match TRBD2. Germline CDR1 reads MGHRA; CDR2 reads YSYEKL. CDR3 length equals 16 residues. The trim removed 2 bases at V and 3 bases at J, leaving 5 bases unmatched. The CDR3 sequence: CASSQRTSAVYNEQFF. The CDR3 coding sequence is TGCGCCAGCAGCCAACGGACTAGCGCTGTCTACAATGAGCAGTTCTTC.

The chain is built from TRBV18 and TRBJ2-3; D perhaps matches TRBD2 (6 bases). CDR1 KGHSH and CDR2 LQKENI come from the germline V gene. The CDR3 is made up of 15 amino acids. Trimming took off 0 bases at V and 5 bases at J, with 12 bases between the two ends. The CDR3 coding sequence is TGTGCCAGCTCACCACCGGGGACTGGTCAAGATACGCAGTATTTT. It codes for CASSPPGTGQDTQYF.

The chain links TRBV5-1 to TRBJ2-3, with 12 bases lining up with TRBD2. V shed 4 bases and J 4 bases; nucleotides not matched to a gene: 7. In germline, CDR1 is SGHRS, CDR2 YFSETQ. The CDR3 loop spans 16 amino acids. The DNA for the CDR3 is TGCGCCAGCAGCATAAGGTCTAGCGGGGGGGCAGATACGCAGTATTTT. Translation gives CASSIRSSGGADTQYF.

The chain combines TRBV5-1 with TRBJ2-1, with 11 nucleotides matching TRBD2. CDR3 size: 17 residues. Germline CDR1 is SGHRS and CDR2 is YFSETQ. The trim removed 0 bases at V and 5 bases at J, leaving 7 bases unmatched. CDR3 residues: CASSLGTGTSGDNEQFF. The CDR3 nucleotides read TGCGCCAGCAGCTTGGGTACCGGGACTAGCGGCGACAATGAGCAGTTCTTC.

The CDR3 region is CASSLWRTGGIEAFF. The DNA for the CDR3 is TGTGCCAGCAGCCTATGGAGGACAGGGGGTATTGAAGCTTTCTTT. The chain has TRBV3-1 (or the pseudogene TRBV3-2) and TRBJ1-1; 10 bases are shared with TRBD1. Germline lookup yields CDR1 LGHDT and CDR2 YNNKEL (reference sequence). This CDR3 has 15 residues. The V and J ends lost 4 bases and 7 bases, in that order; junction bases with no gene match: 9.

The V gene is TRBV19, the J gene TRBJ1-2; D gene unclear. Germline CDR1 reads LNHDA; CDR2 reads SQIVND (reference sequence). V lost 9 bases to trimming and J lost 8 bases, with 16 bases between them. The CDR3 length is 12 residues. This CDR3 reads CASKREGGGYTF. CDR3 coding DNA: TGTGCCAGCAAGAGGGAGGGTGGAGGCTACACCTTC.

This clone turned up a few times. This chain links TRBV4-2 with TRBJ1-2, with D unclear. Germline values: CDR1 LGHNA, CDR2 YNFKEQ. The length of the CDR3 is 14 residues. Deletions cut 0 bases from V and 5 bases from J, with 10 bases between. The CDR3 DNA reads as TGTGCCAGCAGCCAAGATAACGGTCCTTATGGCTACACCTTC. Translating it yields CASSQDNGPYGYTF.